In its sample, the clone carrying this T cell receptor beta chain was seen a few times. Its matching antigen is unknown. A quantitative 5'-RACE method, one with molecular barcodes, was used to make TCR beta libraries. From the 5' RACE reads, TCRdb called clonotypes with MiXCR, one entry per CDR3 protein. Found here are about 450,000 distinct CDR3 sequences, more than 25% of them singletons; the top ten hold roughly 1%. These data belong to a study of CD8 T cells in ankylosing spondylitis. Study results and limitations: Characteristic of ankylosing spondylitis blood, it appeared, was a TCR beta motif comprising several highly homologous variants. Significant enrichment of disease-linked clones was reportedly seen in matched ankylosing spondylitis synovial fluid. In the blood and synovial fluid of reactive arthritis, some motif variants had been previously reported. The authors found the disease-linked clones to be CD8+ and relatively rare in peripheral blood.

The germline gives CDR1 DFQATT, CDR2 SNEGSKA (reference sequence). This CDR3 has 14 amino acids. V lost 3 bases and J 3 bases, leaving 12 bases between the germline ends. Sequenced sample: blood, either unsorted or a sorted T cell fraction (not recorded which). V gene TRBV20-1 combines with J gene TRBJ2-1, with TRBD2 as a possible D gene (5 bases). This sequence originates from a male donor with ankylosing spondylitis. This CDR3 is CSASSGLFYNEQFF. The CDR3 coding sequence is TGCAGTGCTAGTTCGGGATTATTCTACAATGAGCAGTTCTTC.